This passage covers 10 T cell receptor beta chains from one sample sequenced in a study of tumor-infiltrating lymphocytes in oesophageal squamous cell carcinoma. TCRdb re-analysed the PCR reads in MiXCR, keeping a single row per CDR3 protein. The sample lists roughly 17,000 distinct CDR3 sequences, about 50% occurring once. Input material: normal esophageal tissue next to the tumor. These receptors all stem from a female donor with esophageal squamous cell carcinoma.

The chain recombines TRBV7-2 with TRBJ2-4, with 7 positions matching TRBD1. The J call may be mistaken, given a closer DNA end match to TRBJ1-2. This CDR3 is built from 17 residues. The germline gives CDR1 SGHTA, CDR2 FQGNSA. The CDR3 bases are TGTGCCAGCAGCCCAGGGGGGGCTCGGGACAGAACTAATGGCTACACCTTC. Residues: CASSPGGARDRTNGYTF.

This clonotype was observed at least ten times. The CDR3: CASSTRTSGYNEQFF. Here the CDR3 DNA reads TGTGCCAGCAGCACCCGGACTAGCGGGTACAATGAGCAGTTCTTC. The rearrangement links TRBV7-2 to TRBJ2-1; 11 nucleotides agree with TRBD2. The CDR3 covers 15 residues. Germline CDR1 and CDR2: SGHTA and FQGNSA. V dropped 5 bases and J dropped 4; count of bases not matched to a gene: 4.

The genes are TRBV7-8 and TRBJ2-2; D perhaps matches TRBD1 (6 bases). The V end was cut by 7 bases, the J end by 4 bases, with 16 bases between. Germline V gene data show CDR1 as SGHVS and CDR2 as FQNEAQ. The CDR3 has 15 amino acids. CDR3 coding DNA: TGTGCCAGCACCAACAGGGTTTTGGTCACCGGGGAGCTGTTTTTT. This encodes CASTNRVLVTGELFF. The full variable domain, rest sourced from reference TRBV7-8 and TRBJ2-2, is GAGVSQSPRYKVAKRGQDVALRCDPISGHVSLFWYQQALGQGPEFLTYFQNEAQLDKSGLPSDRFFAERPEGSVSTLKIQRTQQEDSAVYLCASTNRVLVTGELFFGEGSRLTVL.

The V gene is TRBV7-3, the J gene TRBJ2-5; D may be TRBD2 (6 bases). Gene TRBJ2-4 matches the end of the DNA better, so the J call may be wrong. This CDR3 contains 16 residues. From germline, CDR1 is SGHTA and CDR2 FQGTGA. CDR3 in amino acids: CASSLGGNVAKNIQYF. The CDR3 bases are TGTGCCAGCAGCTTAGGGGGGAACGTAGCCAAAAACATTCAGTACTTC.

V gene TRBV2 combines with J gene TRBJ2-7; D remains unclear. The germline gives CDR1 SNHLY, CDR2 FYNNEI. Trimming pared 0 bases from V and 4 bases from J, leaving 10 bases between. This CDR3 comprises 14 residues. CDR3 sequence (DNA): TGTGCCAGCAGTGAAGCGCTGTGGAGTTACGAGCAGTACTTC. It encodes CASSEALWSYEQYF.

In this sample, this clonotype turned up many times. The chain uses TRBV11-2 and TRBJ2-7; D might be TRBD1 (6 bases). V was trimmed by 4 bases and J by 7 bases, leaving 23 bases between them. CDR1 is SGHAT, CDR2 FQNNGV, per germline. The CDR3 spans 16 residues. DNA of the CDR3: TGTGCCAGCAGCTCCCCAGGGGTCACAGGCAGCCATGAGCAGTACTTC. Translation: CASSSPGVTGSHEQYF.

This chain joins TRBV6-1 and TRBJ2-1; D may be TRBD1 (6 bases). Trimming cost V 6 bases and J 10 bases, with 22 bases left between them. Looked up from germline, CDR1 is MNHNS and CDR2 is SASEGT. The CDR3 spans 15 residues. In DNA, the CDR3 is TGTGCCAGCAGCGTGACAGGCGTCGGCTCCTACGAGCAGTTCTTC. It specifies CASSVTGVGSYEQFF.

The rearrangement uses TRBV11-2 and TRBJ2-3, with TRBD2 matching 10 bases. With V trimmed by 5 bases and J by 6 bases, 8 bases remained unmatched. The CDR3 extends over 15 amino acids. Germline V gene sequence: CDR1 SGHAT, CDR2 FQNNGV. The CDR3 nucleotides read TGTGCCAGCAGCCGTACTAGCGGGGCCATTGATACGCAGTATTTT. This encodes CASSRTSGAIDTQYF.

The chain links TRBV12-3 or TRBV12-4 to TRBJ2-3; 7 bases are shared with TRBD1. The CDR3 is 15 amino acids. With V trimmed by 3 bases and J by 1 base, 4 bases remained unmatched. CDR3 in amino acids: CASSFRQGGTDTQYF. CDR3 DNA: TGTGCCAGCAGTTTCCGACAGGGAGGCACAGATACGCAGTATTTT.

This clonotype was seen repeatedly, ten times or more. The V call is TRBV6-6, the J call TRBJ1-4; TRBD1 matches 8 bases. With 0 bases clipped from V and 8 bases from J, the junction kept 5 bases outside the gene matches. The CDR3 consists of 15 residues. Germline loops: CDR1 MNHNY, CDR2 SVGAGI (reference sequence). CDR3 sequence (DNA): TGTGCCAGCAGTTACTCGGACAGGGTGAGGGAAAAACTGTTTTTT. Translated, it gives CASSYSDRVREKLFF.